The rows below give T cell receptor beta chains drawn from one sample of a study of T cells in Graves' hyperthyroidism and ophthalmopathy. One entry per CDR3 protein, called by TCRdb with MiXCR from the multiplex PCR reads. The sample gives approximately 590,000 distinct CDR3 sequences, about half of which show up once; just over 8% is in the top ten. Sequencing was done on a sample of peripheral blood or thyroid tissue (not recorded which). All receptors derive from a woman aged 18-35 years with Graves' hyperthyroidism. Each CDR3 is given with its conserved first and last residue. D genes are given only for firm matches. Clone size is given for some rows only: seen once, a few or many times, or a class if the clone is expanded.

TRBV29-1,.,.,TRBJ1-2,CSVAPHRLGGYTF,TGCAGCGTTGCCCCCCACAGGTTGGGAGGCTACACCTTC
TRBV6-4,TRBD1,few,TRBJ1-2,CASRRWTGPRYTF,TGTGCCAGCAGACGATGGACAGGGCCGCGCTACACCTTC
TRBV13,.,.,TRBJ1-5,CASSLSGGTQPQHF,TGTGCCAGCAGCTTGAGCGGGGGTACTCAGCCCCAGCATTTT
TRBV2,TRBD1,many,TRBJ1-2,CASSVDREKGYTF,TGTGCCAGCAGTGTCGACAGGGAAAAGGGCTACACCTTC
TRBV20-1,TRBD1,.,TRBJ1-4,CSARQGVEKLFF,TGCAGTGCTAGGCAGGGGGTAGAAAAACTGTTTTTT
TRBV5-1,TRBD1,few,TRBJ2-7,CASSRNDRVNEQYF,TGCGCCAGCAGCCGCAATGACAGGGTAAACGAGCAGTACTTC
TRBV15,TRBD1,.,TRBJ1-6,CATSQPSTGLPSPLHF,TGTGCCACCAGCCAACCGTCGACAGGGCTACCTTCACCCCTCCACTTT
TRBV6-5,.,few,TRBJ1-1,CASTSRYEAFF,TGTGCCAGCACTTCGAGGTATGAAGCTTTCTTT
TRBV20-1,TRBD1,.,TRBJ2-7,CSAPPRGTGIYEQYF,TGCAGTGCTCCCCCTAGAGGGACAGGGATTTACGAGCAGTACTTC
TRBV25-1,TRBD1,.,TRBJ1-6,CARTGMSPLHF,TGTGCCAGGACAGGGATGTCACCCCTCCACTTT
TRBV19,.,few,TRBJ1-2,CASSIVGLESNYGYTF,TGTGCCAGTAGTATAGTTGGGTTGGAGTCTAACTATGGCTACACCTTC
TRBV15,.,.,TRBJ2-5,CATSSPSGGTGTQYF,TGTGCCACCAGCAGCCCCTCCGGAGGGACGGGGACCCAGTACTTC
TRBV7-9,.,.,TRBJ2-2,CASRDTVTGELFF,TGTGCCAGTCGGGACACCGTCACCGGGGAGCTGTTTTTT
TRBV19,.,.,TRBJ1-1,CASRYRETQNTEAFF,TGTGCCAGCAGATATCGGGAGACACAGAACACTGAAGCTTTCTTT
TRBV7-8,TRBD1,.,TRBJ2-7,CANSLGPGQGF,TGTGCCAACAGCTTAGGACCGGGACAGGGCTTC
TRBV5-5,TRBD1,.,TRBJ1-1,CASSHRGANTEAFF,TGTGCCAGCAGCCACAGGGGTGCGAACACTGAAGCTTTCTTT
TRBV6-6,.,.,TRBJ2-5,CASSYSWDNQETQYF,TGTGCCAGCAGTTACTCGTGGGACAACCAAGAGACCCAGTACTTC
TRBV25-1,.,.,TRBJ1-6,CASMTGTASPLHF,TGTGCCAGCATGACCGGGACGGCATCACCCCTCCACTTT
TRBV10-3,.,many,TRBJ1-2,CAISGIGFGYGYTF,TGTGCCATCAGTGGAATTGGTTTCGGCTATGGCTACACCTTC
TRBV7-2,.,.,TRBJ1-3,CASSLNLGGSGNTIYF,TGTGCCAGCAGCTTAAACCTGGGGGGCTCTGGAAACACCATATATTTT
TRBV10-3,.,few,TRBJ1-3,CASSSRAGNTIYF,TGTGCCAGCAGTTCGAGGGCTGGAAACACCATATATTTT
TRBV5-1,.,.,TRBJ1-2,CASSSTLQGGYGYTF,TGCGCCAGCAGCTCGACTCTCCAGGGAGGCTATGGCTACACCTTC
TRBV20-1,.,.,TRBJ2-7,CSARPGTYEQSF,TGCAGTGCTAGACCAGGGACTTACGAGCAGTCCTTC
TRBV7-8,.,.,TRBJ2-2,CASSPERGQWVPGTGELFF,TGTGCCAGTAGCCCCGAGAGGGGTCAGTGGGTCCCCGGGACCGGGGAGCTGTTTTTT
TRBV5-5,.,few,TRBJ1-2,CASSLVGGGNYGYTF,TGTGCCAGCAGCTTGGTCGGGGGGGGCAACTATGGCTACACCTTC
TRBV11-2,.,.,TRBJ2-2,CASSLEWLSGELFF,TGTGCCAGCAGCTTAGAATGGTTGAGCGGGGAGCTGTTTTTT
TRBV19,.,few,TRBJ1-5,CASSDGQPIRLSNQPQHF,TGTGCCAGTAGCGACGGACAACCGATCAGGCTTAGCAATCAGCCCCAGCATTTT
TRBV7-8,TRBD1,few,TRBJ1-2,CASSFGQDPLYGYTF,TGTGCCAGCAGCTTCGGACAGGACCCCCTTTATGGCTACACCTTC
TRBV7-3,TRBD2,.,TRBJ2-5,CASSRSGIPQETQYF,TGTGCCAGCAGTCGTAGCGGGATACCCCAAGAGACCCAGTACTTC
TRBV7-9,.,few,TRBJ1-4,CASSLAVTTNEKLFF,TGTGCCAGCAGCTTAGCAGTAACAACTAATGAAAAACTGTTTTTT
TRBV2,TRBD1,.,TRBJ1-6,CASSVTTGYNSPLHF,TGTGCCAGCAGTGTGACGACAGGGTATAATTCACCCCTCCACTTT
TRBV7-9,.,.,TRBJ1-2,CASSLGRTLYGYTF,TGTGCCAGCAGCTTGGGACGGACCCTCTATGGCTACACCTTC
TRBV19,TRBD2,.,TRBJ2-2,CASSTRLAGGPAEDGELFF,TGTGCCAGTAGTACAAGGCTAGCGGGGGGACCAGCCGAGGATGGAGAGCTGTTTTTT